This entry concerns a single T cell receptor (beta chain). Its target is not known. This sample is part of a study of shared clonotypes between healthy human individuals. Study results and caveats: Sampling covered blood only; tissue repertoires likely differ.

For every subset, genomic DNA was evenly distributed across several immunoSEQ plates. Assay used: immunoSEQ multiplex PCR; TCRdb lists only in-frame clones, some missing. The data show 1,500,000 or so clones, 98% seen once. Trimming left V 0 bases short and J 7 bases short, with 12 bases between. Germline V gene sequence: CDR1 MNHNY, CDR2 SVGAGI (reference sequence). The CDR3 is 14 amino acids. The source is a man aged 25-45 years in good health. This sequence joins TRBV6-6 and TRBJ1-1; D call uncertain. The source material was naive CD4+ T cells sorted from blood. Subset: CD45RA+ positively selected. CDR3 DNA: TGTGCCAGCAGTTACTCGTGGGCAGCCTTTGAAGCTTTCTTT. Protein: CASSYSWAAFEAFF.